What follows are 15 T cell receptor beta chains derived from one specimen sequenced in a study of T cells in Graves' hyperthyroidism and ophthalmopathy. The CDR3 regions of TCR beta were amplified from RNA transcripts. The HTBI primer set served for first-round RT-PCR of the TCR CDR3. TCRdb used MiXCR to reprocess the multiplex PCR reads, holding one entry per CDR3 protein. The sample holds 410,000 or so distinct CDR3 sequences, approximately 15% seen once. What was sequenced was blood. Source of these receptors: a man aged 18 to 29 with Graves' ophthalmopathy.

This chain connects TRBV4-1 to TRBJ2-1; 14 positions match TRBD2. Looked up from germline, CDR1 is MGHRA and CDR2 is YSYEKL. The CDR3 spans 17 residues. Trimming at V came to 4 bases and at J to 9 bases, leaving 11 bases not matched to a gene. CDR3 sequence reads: CASSPRLAGGLLFEQFF. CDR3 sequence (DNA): TGCGCCAGCAGCCCCCGACTAGCGGGAGGGCTCCTCTTTGAGCAGTTCTTC.

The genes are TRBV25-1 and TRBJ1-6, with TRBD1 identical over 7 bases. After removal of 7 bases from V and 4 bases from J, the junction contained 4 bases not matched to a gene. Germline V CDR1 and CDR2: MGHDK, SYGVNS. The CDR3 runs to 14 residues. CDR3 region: CASKGTAYNSPLHF. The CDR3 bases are TGTGCCAGCAAGGGGACAGCGTATAATTCACCCCTCCACTTT.

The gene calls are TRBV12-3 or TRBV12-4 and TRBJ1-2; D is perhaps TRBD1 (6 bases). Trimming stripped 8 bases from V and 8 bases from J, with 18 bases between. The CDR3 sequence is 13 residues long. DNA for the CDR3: TGTGCCAGCGGCCGGGAGGGGGGACGAGGCTACACCTTC. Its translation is CASGREGGRGYTF.

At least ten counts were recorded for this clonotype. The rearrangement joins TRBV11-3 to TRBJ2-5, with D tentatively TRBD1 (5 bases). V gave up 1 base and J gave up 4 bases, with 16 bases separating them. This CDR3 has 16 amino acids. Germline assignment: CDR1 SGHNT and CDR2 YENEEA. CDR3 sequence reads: CASSLGSRVNGETQYF. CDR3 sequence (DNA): TGTGCCAGCAGCTTAGGTTCCAGGGTAAATGGAGAGACCCAGTACTTC.

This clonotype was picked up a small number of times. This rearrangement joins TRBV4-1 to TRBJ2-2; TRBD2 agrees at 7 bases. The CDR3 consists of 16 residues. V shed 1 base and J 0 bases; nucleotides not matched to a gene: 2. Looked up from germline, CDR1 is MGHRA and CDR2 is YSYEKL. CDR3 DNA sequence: TGCGCCAGCAGCCAAGCCCTAGCGGCGAACACCGGGGAGCTGTTTTTT. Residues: CASSQALAANTGELFF.

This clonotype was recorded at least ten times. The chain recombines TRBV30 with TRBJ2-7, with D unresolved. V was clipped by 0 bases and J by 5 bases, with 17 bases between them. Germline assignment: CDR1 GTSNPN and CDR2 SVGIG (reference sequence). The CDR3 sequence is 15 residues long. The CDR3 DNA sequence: TGTGCCTGGAGTGTAAAGGGCCCCCGCTCTGACGAGCAGTACTTC. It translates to CAWSVKGPRSDEQYF.

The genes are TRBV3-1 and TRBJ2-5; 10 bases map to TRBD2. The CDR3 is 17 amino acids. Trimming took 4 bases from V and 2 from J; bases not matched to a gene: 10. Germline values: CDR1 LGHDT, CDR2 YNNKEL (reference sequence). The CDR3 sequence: CASSRPGLAFEQETQYF. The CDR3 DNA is TGTGCCAGCAGCCGACCGGGACTAGCGTTTGAACAAGAGACCCAGTACTTC.

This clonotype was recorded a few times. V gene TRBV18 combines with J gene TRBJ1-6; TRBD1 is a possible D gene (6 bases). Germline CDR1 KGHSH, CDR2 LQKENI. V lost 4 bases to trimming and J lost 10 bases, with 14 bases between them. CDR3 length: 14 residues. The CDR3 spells CASSLGQLGSPLHF. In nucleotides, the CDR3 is TGTGCCAGCTCACTGGGACAATTAGGGTCACCCCTCCACTTT.

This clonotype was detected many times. The CDR3 region has the DNA TGTGCCAGCAGACAAAGCGGGAGGGTTCAAGAGACCCAGTACTTC. It yields the protein CASRQSGRVQETQYF. The V call is TRBV7-8, the J call TRBJ2-5, with 10 bases fitting TRBD2. Germline CDR1 and CDR2: SGHVS and FQNEAQ. The CDR3 contains 15 residues. V trimming: 6 bases; J trimming: 2 bases; junction bases outside the gene matches: 6. The whole variable domain, remainder taken from reference TRBV7-8 and TRBJ2-5, is GAGVSQSPRYKVAKRGQDVALRCDPISGHVSLFWYQQALGQGPEFLTYFQNEAQLDKSGLPSDRFFAERPEGSVSTLKIQRTQQEDSAVYLCASRQSGRVQETQYFGPGTRLLVL.

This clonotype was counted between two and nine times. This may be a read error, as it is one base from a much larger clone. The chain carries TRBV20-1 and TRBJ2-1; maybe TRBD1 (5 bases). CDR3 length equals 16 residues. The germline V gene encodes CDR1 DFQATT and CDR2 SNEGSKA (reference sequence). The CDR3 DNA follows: TGCAGTGCTAGAGATGGGGTTACAGGACGGGTCAATGAGCAGTCCTTC. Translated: CSARDGVTGRVNEQSF.

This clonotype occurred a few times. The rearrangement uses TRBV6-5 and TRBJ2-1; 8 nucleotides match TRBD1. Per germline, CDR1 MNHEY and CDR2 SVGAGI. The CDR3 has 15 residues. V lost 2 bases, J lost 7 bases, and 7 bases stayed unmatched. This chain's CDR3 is CASSYGRGLGNEQFF. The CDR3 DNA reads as TGTGCCAGCAGTTACGGCAGGGGGCTTGGTAATGAGCAGTTCTTC.

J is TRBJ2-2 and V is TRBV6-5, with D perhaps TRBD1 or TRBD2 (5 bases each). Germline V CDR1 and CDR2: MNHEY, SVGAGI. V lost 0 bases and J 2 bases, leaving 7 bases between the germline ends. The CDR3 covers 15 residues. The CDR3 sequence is CASSYSGDNTGELFF. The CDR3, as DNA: TGTGCCAGCAGTTACTCGGGGGACAACACCGGGGAGCTGTTTTTT.

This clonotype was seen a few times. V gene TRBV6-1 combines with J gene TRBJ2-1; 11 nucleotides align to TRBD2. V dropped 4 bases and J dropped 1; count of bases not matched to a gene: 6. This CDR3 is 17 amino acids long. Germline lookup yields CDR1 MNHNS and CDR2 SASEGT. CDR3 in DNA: TGTGCCAGCAGTGTACCACTAGCGGGAGCTTCCTACAATGAGCAGTTCTTC. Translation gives CASSVPLAGASYNEQFF.

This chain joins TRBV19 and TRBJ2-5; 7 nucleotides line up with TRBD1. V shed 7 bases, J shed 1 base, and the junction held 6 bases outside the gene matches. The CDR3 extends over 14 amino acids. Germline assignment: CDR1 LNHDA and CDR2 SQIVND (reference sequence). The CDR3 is CASNRQGPQETQYF. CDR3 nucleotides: TGTGCCAGTAACAGACAGGGACCCCAAGAGACCCAGTACTTC.

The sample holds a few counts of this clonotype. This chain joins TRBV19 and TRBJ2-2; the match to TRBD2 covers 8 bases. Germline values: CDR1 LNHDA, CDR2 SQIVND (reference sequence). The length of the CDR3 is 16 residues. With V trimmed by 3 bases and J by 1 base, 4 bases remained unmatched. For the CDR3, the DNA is TGTGCCAGTAGTATCGGGGGGGCAGGGAACACCGGGGAGCTGTTTTTT. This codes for CASSIGGAGNTGELFF.